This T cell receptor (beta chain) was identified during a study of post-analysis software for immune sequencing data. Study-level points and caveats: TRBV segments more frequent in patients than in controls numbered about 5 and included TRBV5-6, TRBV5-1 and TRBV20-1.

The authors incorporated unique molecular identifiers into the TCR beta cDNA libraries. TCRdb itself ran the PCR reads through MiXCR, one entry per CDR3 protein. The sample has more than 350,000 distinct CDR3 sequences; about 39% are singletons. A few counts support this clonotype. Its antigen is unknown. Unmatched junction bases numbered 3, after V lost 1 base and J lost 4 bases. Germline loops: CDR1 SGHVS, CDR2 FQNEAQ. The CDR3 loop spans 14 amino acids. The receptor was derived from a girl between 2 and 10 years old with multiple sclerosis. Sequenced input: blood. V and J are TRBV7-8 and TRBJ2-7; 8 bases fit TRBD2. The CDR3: CASSLVSGKYEQYF. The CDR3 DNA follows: TGTGCCAGCAGCTTAGTTAGCGGGAAGTACGAGCAGTACTTC.